This entry lists 25 T cell receptor beta chains sequenced from one sample in a study of T-cell reconstitution after alpha-beta-depleted transplantation in children. During its preparation, the TCRbeta library received unique molecular identifiers. TCRdb reprocessed the PCR reads with MiXCR, giving one entry per CDR3 protein. Here the sample spans 490,000 or so distinct CDR3 sequences, 12% being singletons. This specimen consisted of PBMCs from the stem cell graft donor, obtained from the stem cell graft. These receptors originate from a human donor who donated a stem cell graft to a child with combined immunodeficiency.

The CDR3 DNA reads as TGTGCCAGCAGTTCCCTGAGACCAGCTAGGGCGGATACGCAGTATTTT. Residues: CASSSLRPARADTQYF. The chain joins TRBV12-3 or TRBV12-4 to TRBJ2-3; no firm D call. The V and J ends lost 4 bases and 6 bases respectively, with 20 bases between them. The CDR3 sequence is 16 residues long.

The V and J genes are TRBV7-9 and TRBJ2-3; 7 bases map to TRBD1. Germline lookup yields CDR1 SEHNR and CDR2 FQNEAQ (reference sequence). The V and J ends lost 5 bases and 2 bases, in that order; junction bases with no gene match: 7. CDR3 size: 15 residues. The chain's CDR3 is CASSVGTDNTDTQYF. CDR3 DNA: TGTGCCAGCAGCGTTGGGACAGACAACACAGATACGCAGTATTTT. The full variable domain, rest sourced from reference TRBV7-9 and TRBJ2-3, is DTGVSQNPRHKITKRGQNVTFRCDPISEHNRLYWYRQTLGQGPEFLTYFQNEAQLEKSRLLSDRFSAERPKGSFSTLEIQRTEQGDSAMYLCASSVGTDNTDTQYFGPGTRLTVL.

Remarks on this clonotype: This clone may be a read error of a much larger clone one base away. The chain uses TRBV6-1 and TRBJ2-7; D might be TRBD1 (6 bases). Germline assignment: CDR1 MNHNS and CDR2 SASEGT. The CDR3 has 14 amino acids. CDR3 loop: CASRPGVGSYGQYF. CDR3 coding DNA: TGTGCCAGCAGACCAGGGGTCGGCTCCTACGGGCAGTACTTC.

The genes are TRBV4-3 and TRBJ2-1; D remains unclear. V was clipped by 2 bases and J by 2 bases, with 10 bases between them. This CDR3 has 15 residues. Germline CDR1 and CDR2: LGHNA and YSLEER. The chain's CDR3 is CASSQSLGPYNEQFF. CDR3 nucleotide sequence: TGCGCCAGCAGCCAATCCCTCGGCCCCTACAATGAGCAGTTCTTC.

The sample holds a few counts of this clonotype. The chain uses TRBV7-6 and TRBJ1-1; D gene ambiguous. The V end was cut by 3 bases, the J end by 10 bases, with 15 bases between. Germline loops: CDR1 SGHVS, CDR2 FNYEAQ. The CDR3 length is 13 residues. CDR3 DNA: TGTGCCAGCAGCTTTACGGATGGGCGGGGAGCTTTCTTT. This translates into CASSFTDGRGAFF. Using reference TRBV7-6 and TRBJ1-1 for the parts outside the CDR3, the full variable domain is GAGVSQSPRYKVTKRGQDVALRCDPISGHVSLYWYRQALGQGPEFLTYFNYEAQQDKSGLPNDRFSAERPEGSISTLTIQRTEQRDSAMYRCASSFTDGRGAFFGQGTRLTVV.

This clonotype occurred many times. V and J are TRBV29-1 and TRBJ2-2; D gene unclear. This CDR3 contains 13 residues. Trimming cost V 3 bases and J 1 base, with 6 bases left between them. Germline values: CDR1 SQVTM, CDR2 ANQGSEA. This chain's CDR3 is CSVDVGNTGELFF. DNA of the CDR3: TGCAGCGTTGACGTGGGGAACACCGGGGAGCTGTTTTTT.

This clonotype was detected ten times or more. The rearrangement joins TRBV4-3 to TRBJ2-7; D perhaps matches TRBD1 (5 bases). The CDR3 is made up of 14 amino acids. Germline CDR1 is LGHNA and CDR2 is YSLEER. V dropped 0 bases and J dropped 2 bases, with 8 bases sitting between them. CDR3 amino acids: CASSQDRGPYEQYF. CDR3 DNA sequence: TGCGCCAGCAGCCAAGATAGGGGTCCCTACGAGCAGTACTTC.

The gene calls are TRBV12-3 or TRBV12-4 and TRBJ1-1; 9 positions agree with TRBD1. This CDR3 has 16 amino acids. V was pared by 6 bases and J by 5 bases, with 13 bases of the junction left unmatched. The CDR3 DNA sequence: TGTGCCAGCAGGGGGGGGGACAGGGTATTCGATACTGAAGCTTTCTTT. Translation gives CASRGGDRVFDTEAFF.

CDR3 in amino acids: CASSQAPGGSEAFF. As DNA, the CDR3 is TGTGCCAGCAGCCAAGCCCCAGGAGGGAGTGAAGCTTTCTTT. This chain connects TRBV3-1 to TRBJ1-1; unclear D gene. In germline, CDR1 is LGHDT, CDR2 YNNKEL (reference sequence). V was trimmed by 1 base and J by 7 bases, leaving 13 bases between them. CDR3 size: 14 residues.

The table lists this clonotype with many counts. The chain uses TRBV27 and TRBJ2-7; 9 bases map to TRBD2. The J segment lost 6 bases and the V segment lost 5 bases, leaving 35 bases of the junction unmatched. The CDR3 length is 23 residues. CDR1 and CDR2 (germline): MNHEY, SMNVEV (reference sequence). The CDR3 reads CASSPSALWGADSREREESEQYF. In DNA form, the CDR3 reads TGTGCCAGCAGTCCATCGGCTTTATGGGGGGCGGACTCTAGGGAGCGGGAGGAATCCGAGCAGTACTTC.

The chain recombines TRBV24-1 with TRBJ1-1, with a possible D match to TRBD1 (5 bases). This CDR3 comprises 14 residues. Germline lookup yields CDR1 KGHDR and CDR2 SFDVKD. Trimming stripped 4 bases from V and 4 bases from J, with 12 bases between. The CDR3 is CATSDPRVGTEAFF. The DNA of the CDR3 is TGTGCCACCAGTGACCCCAGGGTAGGCACTGAAGCTTTCTTT.

There are a few counts of this clonotype. The chain couples TRBV9 to TRBJ1-6; D is uncertain. This CDR3 is built from 15 residues. The V and J ends lost 0 bases and 15 bases respectively, with 19 bases between them. Germline V CDR1 and CDR2: SGDLS, YYNGEE. The CDR3 DNA follows: TGTGCCAGCAGCGTAGATAACGGGTTGGTTAAAGACCTCCACTTT. Translating it yields CASSVDNGLVKDLHF.

A few counts support this clonotype. The gene calls are TRBV5-1 and TRBJ2-7, with 12 nucleotides matching TRBD2. J lost 5 bases, V lost 4 bases, and 7 bases had no gene match. Germline V CDR1 and CDR2: SGHRS, YFSETQ. The CDR3 extends over 15 amino acids. The CDR3 nucleotides are TGCGCCAGCAGCGATACTAGCGGGAGGATCGACGAGCAGTACTTC. Its translation is CASSDTSGRIDEQYF.

In its sample, this clonotype was seen many times. The rearrangement uses TRBV10-3 and TRBJ2-2; the D gene is possibly TRBD2 (5 bases). CDR1 is ENHRY and CDR2 is SYGVKD in the germline V gene. Trimming cost V 2 bases and J 1 base, with 8 bases left between them. The CDR3 is 15 amino acids. CDR3 coding DNA: TGTGCCATCAGTGAGAGCGGAGAGAACACCGGGGAGCTGTTTTTT. It yields the protein CAISESGENTGELFF.

The V gene is TRBV10-3, the J gene TRBJ1-2, with D possibly matching TRBD1 (6 bases). The CDR3 is 14 residues long. V was pared by 7 bases and J by 1 base, with 13 bases between. Germline CDR1 ENHRY, CDR2 SYGVKD. Here the CDR3 reads CAITTGYGNYGYTF. CDR3 DNA sequence: TGTGCCATCACGACAGGTTATGGTAACTATGGCTACACCTTC.

V and J are TRBV5-1 and TRBJ2-3; TRBD1 might be the D (5 bases). The CDR3 loop spans 13 amino acids. Deletions cut 3 bases from V and 4 bases from J, with 9 bases between. Germline values: CDR1 SGHRS, CDR2 YFSETQ. The CDR3, as DNA: TGCGCCAGCAGCTCCGCAGGGCCAGATACGCAGTATTTT. Translation gives CASSSAGPDTQYF. The variable domain in full, completed from reference TRBV5-1 and TRBJ2-3, reads KAGVTQTPRYLIKTRGQQVTLSCSPISGHRSVSWYQQTPGQGLQFLFEYFSETQRNKGNFPGRFSGRQFSNSRSEMNVSTLELGDSALYLCASSSAGPDTQYFGPGTRLTVL.

This clonotype was detected many times. The chain recombines TRBV12-3 or TRBV12-4 with TRBJ2-5; weak D call: TRBD2 (6 bases). V was clipped by 3 bases and J by 4 bases, with 15 bases between them. The CDR3 is 15 amino acids. CDR3 region: CASSFTAGSPETQYF. CDR3 nucleotides: TGTGCCAGCAGTTTTACCGCGGGATCCCCAGAGACCCAGTACTTC.

Notes on this clonotype: One junction end disagrees with the germline gene, perhaps due to a read error. This chain links TRBV7-2 with TRBJ2-5, with 8 bases aligning to TRBD2. CDR3 length: 16 residues. Germline values: CDR1 SGHTA, CDR2 FQGNSA. CDR3 amino acids: CDSSLEPGGEKETQYF. The DNA of the CDR3 is TGTGACAGCAGCTTAGAACCGGGAGGGGAAAAAGAGACCCAGTACTTC.

This rearrangement joins TRBV4-1 to TRBJ2-3, with 8 bases lining up with TRBD2. V trimming: 2 bases; J trimming: 0 bases; junction bases outside the gene matches: 28. CDR3 length equals 24 residues. Germline V CDR1 and CDR2: MGHRA, YSYEKL. The CDR3 region is CASSQLKTGGDLGSGLLSTDTQYF. As DNA, the CDR3 is TGCGCCAGCAGCCAATTAAAAACGGGGGGGGACCTCGGTTCGGGGTTACTGAGCACAGATACGCAGTATTTT.

In its sample, this clonotype was seen a few times. V is TRBV5-5 and J is TRBJ2-2, with 9 nucleotides matching TRBD1. Unmatched junction bases numbered 8, after V lost 4 bases and J lost 4 bases. This CDR3 contains 16 residues. Germline V lookup: CDR1 SGHKS, CDR2 YYEKEE (reference sequence). CDR3 amino acids: CASSGPGQGFTGELFF. The CDR3 DNA reads as TGTGCCAGCAGCGGACCGGGACAGGGCTTCACCGGGGAGCTGTTTTTT.

This clonotype was detected only a few times. The J gene is TRBJ1-5, the V gene TRBV12-3 or TRBV12-4; unclear D gene. V was shortened by 3 bases and J by 7 bases, with 13 bases between the two germline ends. The length of the CDR3 is 14 residues. The CDR3 DNA sequence: TGTGCCAGCAGTTTTAACAGTCTCGCCCAGCCCCAGCATTTT. Residues: CASSFNSLAQPQHF.

This clonotype was seen only a few times. The chain combines TRBV6-1 with TRBJ2-3, with D possibly TRBD1 on 5 matching bases. The CDR3 has 14 residues. The V and J ends lost 0 bases and 4 bases respectively, with 8 bases between them. In germline, CDR1 is MNHNS, CDR2 SASEGT. CDR3 nucleotide sequence: TGTGCCAGCAGTGAAGCAAGGGGTGCAGATACGCAGTATTTT. It translates to CASSEARGADTQYF.

There are a few counts of this clonotype. An end of the junction does not agree with germline; a read error may underlie this. The J gene is TRBJ2-5, the V gene TRBV6-1; D is possibly TRBD2 (6 bases). Per the germline V gene, CDR1 is MNHNS and CDR2 is SASEGT. This CDR3 has 15 residues. The CDR3 region has the DNA TGTGTCAGCAGTGAAGCGGGCACTTACCAAGAGACCCAGTACTTC. Translating gives CVSSEAGTYQETQYF.

The CDR3 region is CATSRERDLSYEQYF. DNA of the CDR3: TGTGCCACCAGCAGAGAGCGGGACCTCTCCTACGAGCAGTACTTC. The V call is TRBV15, the J call TRBJ2-7, with a possible D match to TRBD2 (6 bases). V was trimmed by 0 bases and J by 0 bases, leaving 9 bases between them. The CDR3 consists of 15 residues. Germline V gene data show CDR1 as LNHNV and CDR2 as YYDKDF (reference sequence). The whole variable domain, remainder taken from reference TRBV15 and TRBJ2-7, is DAMVIQNPRYQVTQFGKPVTLSCSQTLNHNVMYWYQQKSSQAPKLLFHYYDKDFNNEADTPDNFQSRRPNTSFCFLDIRSPGLGDTAMYLCATSRERDLSYEQYFGPGTRLTVT.

The genes are TRBV30 and TRBJ2-1; a possible D gene is TRBD2 (5 bases). CDR3 size: 15 residues. The germline V gene encodes CDR1 GTSNPN and CDR2 SVGIG (reference sequence). Trimming shortened V by 2 bases and J by 5 bases, and 16 bases separated the two germline ends. The CDR3 is CAWSRRVARDNEQFF. The CDR3 DNA follows: TGTGCCTGGAGTCGGCGAGTGGCGAGGGACAATGAGCAGTTCTTC. Combining the CDR3 with reference TRBV30 and TRBJ2-1 gives the whole variable domain SQTIHQWPATLVQPVGSPLSLECTVEGTSNPNLYWYRQAAGRGLQLLFYSVGIGQISSEVPQNLSASRPQDRQFILSSKKLLLSDSGFYLCAWSRRVARDNEQFFGPGTRLTVL.